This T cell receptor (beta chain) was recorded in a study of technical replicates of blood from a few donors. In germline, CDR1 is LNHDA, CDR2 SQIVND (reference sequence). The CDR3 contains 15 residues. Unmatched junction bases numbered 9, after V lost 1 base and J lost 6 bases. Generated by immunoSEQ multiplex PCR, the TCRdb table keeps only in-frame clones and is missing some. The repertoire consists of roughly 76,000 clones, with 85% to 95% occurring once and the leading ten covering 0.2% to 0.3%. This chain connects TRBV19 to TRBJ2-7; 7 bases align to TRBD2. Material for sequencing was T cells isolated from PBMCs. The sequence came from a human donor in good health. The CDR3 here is CASSIAGGGAGEQYF. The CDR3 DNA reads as TGTGCCAGTAGTATAGCCGGGGGAGGGGCGGGCGAGCAGTACTTC.